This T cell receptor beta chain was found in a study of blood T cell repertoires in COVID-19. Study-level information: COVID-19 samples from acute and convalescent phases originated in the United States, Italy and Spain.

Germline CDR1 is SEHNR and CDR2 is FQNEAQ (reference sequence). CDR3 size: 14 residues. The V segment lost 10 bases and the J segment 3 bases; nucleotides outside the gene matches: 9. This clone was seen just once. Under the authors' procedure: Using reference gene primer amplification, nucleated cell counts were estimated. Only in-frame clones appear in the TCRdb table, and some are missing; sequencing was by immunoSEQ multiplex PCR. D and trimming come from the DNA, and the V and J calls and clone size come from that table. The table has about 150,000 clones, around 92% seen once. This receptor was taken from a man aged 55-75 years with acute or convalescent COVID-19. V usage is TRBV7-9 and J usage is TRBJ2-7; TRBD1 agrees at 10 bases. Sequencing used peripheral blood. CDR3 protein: CATRGGTGVYEQYF. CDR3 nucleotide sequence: TGTGCCACCAGGGGAGGGACAGGGGTCTACGAGCAGTACTTC.